The source of this T cell receptor (beta chain) is a study of cytomegalovirus exposure and HLA in healthy donors. V shed 0 bases and J 3 bases; nucleotides not matched to a gene: 0. The CDR3 has 17 amino acids. From germline, CDR1 is KGHSH and CDR2 LQKENI. The PCR was carried out with 60 Vbeta primers and 13 Jbeta primers. The table came from immunoSEQ multiplex PCR; TCRdb's copy has only in-frame clones and leaves some out. The sample has around 140,000 clones; the top ten hold under 2%. This chain uses TRBV18 with TRBJ2-1; 15 positions agree with TRBD2. The sample was PBMCs. This TCR was sampled from a woman aged 40 to 55 in good health and CMV-seronegative. In DNA form, the CDR3 reads TGTGCCAGCTCACCACCGGGACTAGCGGGGGGCTACAATGAGCAGTTCTTC. This sequence encodes CASSPPGLAGGYNEQFF.